The rows below give T cell receptor beta chains drawn from one sample of a study of T cell changes during pregnancy in multiple sclerosis. Produced via immunoSEQ multiplex PCR; TCRdb's table is partial and in-frame only. The sample has 45,000 to 65,000 clones, under 95% seen once. The specimen comprised peripheral blood, sampled after pregnancy. The receptor source for this set is a female donor in good health, enrolled as a control in a pregnancy study. CDR3s leave out the opening cysteine and the closing phenylalanine or tryptophan. Each record gives: V gene, J gene, CDR3 protein.

TRBV15	TRBJ2-7	ATSKRTSGGFEQY
TRBV19	TRBJ1-1	ASSMDSKTGMNTEAF
TRBV6-5	TRBJ2-3	ASNPLRGDTQY
TRBV7-9	TRBJ2-1	ASSQTGRRGNEQF
TRBV6-1	TRBJ1-4	ASWTAEKLF
TRBV6-5	TRBJ2-7	ASSSGTSEYEQY
TRBV7-2	TRBJ2-7	ASSLGGGGYEQY
TRBV9	TRBJ1-1	ASSVLPSNTEAF
TRBV5-1	TRBJ2-1	ASSLAAWGGEQF
TRBV28	TRBJ2-1	ASSWTSGSNEQF
TRBV5-1	TRBJ2-1	ASSLAGSGSSYNEQF
TRBV12-5	TRBJ2-3	ASGLGQTSTDTQY
TRBV28	TRBJ1-4	ASSPVPTNEKLF
TRBV6-4	TRBJ2-3	ASSVGSSDTQY
TRBV28	TRBJ1-2	ASSTLHLDRDGYT
TRBV5-1	TRBJ2-3	ASSLTGIGTDTQY
TRBV2	TRBJ1-4	ASSVQLNEKLF
TRBV7-9	TRBJ1-5	ASSLTGPGQPSNQPQH
TRBV6-5	TRBJ1-2	ASSLRTGVGYT
TRBV6-1	TRBJ2-7	ASSATPGQGTYEQY
TRBV5-1	TRBJ2-1	ASLSGGGGNEQF
TRBV5-5	TRBJ1-3	ASSKIQGASGNTIY
TRBV19	TRBJ1-5	ASSGGEGGNQPQH
TRBV7-3	TRBJ1-2	ASSLSGTGVEGYT
TRBV4-3	TRBJ2-3	ASSATPGEGEDTQY
TRBV18	TRBJ2-7	ASSRGLAGSMQYEQY
TRBV4-1	TRBJ1-2	ASRQTVPGQGAMDYGYT
TRBV6-5	TRBJ1-2	ASSPDRGQDGYT
TRBV5-1	TRBJ2-2	ASSLGQGWNTGELF
TRBV9	TRBJ2-3	ASSDPKEGGQTDTQY
TRBV7-2	TRBJ2-7	ASSRDGYEQY
TRBV29-1	TRBJ2-3	SVLGGGRDEISTDTQY
TRBV12-5	TRBJ1-2	ASGLAAGPSNYGYT
TRBV2	TRBJ1-4	ASSPRGSNEKLF
TRBV11-2	TRBJ2-1	ASRENIGEQF
TRBV7-9	TRBJ1-2	ASSPGQGNYGYT